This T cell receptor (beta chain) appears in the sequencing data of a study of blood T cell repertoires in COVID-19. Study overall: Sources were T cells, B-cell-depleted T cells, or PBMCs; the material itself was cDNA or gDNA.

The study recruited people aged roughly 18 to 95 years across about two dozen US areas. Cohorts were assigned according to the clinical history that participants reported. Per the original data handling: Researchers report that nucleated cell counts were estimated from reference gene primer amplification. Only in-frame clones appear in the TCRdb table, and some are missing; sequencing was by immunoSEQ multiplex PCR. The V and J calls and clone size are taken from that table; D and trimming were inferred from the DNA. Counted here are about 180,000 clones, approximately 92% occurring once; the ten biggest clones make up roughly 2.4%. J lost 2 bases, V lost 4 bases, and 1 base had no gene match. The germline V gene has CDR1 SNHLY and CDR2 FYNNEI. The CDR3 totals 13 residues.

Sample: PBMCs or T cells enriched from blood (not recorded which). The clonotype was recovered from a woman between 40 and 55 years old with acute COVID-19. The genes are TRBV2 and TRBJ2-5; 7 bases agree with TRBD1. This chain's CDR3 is CASSGQGQETQYF. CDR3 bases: TGTGCCAGCAGTGGACAGGGACAAGAGACCCAGTACTTC.